Below, 15 T cell receptor beta chains from the same sample are listed, as sequenced in a study of T cells after yellow fever vaccination. TCRdb reprocessed the 5' RACE reads via MiXCR and lists one record per CDR3 protein. Here the sample spans 450,000 to 600,000 distinct CDR3 sequences, less than 15% being singletons. The sample here was PBMCs, taken on the day of the yellow fever booster vaccination. The receptors come from a man aged 25 to 45 who received the YFV17D yellow fever vaccine.

Many counts were recorded for this clonotype. The chain uses TRBV6-2 or TRBV6-3 and TRBJ2-1; D possibly corresponds to TRBD2 (5 bases). The CDR3 totals 15 residues. V was shortened by 2 bases and J by 0 bases, with 8 bases between the two germline ends. Germline V lookup: CDR1 MNHEY, CDR2 SVGEGT. CDR3 sequence: CASSYTDFSYNEQFF. The CDR3 DNA sequence: TGTGCCAGCAGTTACACGGACTTCTCCTACAATGAGCAGTTCTTC.

This clonotype occurred a few times. The V and J genes are TRBV24-1 and TRBJ2-2, with 9 bases matching TRBD1. V shed 4 bases and J 2 bases; nucleotides not matched to a gene: 10. This CDR3 spans 18 amino acids. The germline V gene has CDR1 KGHDR and CDR2 SFDVKD. CDR3 protein: CATSDPTHRGPNTGELFF. The DNA of the CDR3 is TGTGCCACCAGTGACCCAACGCACAGGGGGCCCAACACCGGGGAGCTGTTTTTT.

This clonotype has ten or more counts. The chain employs TRBV18 and TRBJ2-7; 12 nucleotides agree with TRBD1. The CDR3 contains 14 residues. Trimming took 3 bases from V and 6 from J; bases not matched to a gene: 3. Germline-derived CDR1 and CDR2 are KGHSH and LQKENI. The CDR3 is CASSPRDRGLEQYF. In DNA, the CDR3 is TGTGCCAGCTCACCGAGGGACAGGGGGCTCGAGCAGTACTTC.

The gene calls are TRBV5-4 and TRBJ2-7; tentatively, D is TRBD2 (5 bases). V lost 4 bases to trimming and J lost 4 bases, with 12 bases between them. The V gene's germline CDR1 is SGHNT and CDR2 YYREEE (reference sequence). CDR3 size: 13 residues. The CDR3 sequence: CASSLWTDYEQYF. The DNA for the CDR3 is TGTGCCAGCAGCCTATGGACTGATTACGAGCAGTACTTC.

The V and J genes are TRBV29-1 and TRBJ2-3, with D unresolved. The CDR3 runs 12 residues. With 3 bases removed from V and 5 bases from J, the gap between germline ends came to 9 bases. Germline V gene sequence: CDR1 SQVTM, CDR2 ANQGSEA. CDR3 sequence reads: CSVDSGLDTQYF. The DNA for the CDR3 is TGCAGCGTTGATTCGGGTTTAGATACGCAGTATTTT.

This clonotype was detected only a few times. The rearrangement links TRBV12-3 or TRBV12-4 to TRBJ2-7; 9 bases line up with TRBD1. V trimming: 3 bases; J trimming: 5 bases; junction bases outside the gene matches: 5. The CDR3 totals 14 residues. The DNA of the CDR3 is TGTGCCAGCAGTTTTGGGACAGGGAAGAACGAGCAGTACTTC. It codes for CASSFGTGKNEQYF.

The rearrangement links TRBV5-1 to TRBJ2-5, with TRBD2 as a possible D gene (6 bases). Trimming removed 4 bases from V and 5 bases from J, with 12 bases in between. This CDR3 region has 13 residues. Per germline, CDR1 SGHRS and CDR2 YFSETQ. CDR3 sequence (DNA): TGCGCCAGCAGCCCGGGGGATTTGGAGACCCAGTACTTC. Translation gives CASSPGDLETQYF. Looking up the rest from reference TRBV5-1 and TRBJ2-5 gives the full variable domain: KAGVTQTPRYLIKTRGQQVTLSCSPISGHRSVSWYQQTPGQGLQFLFEYFSETQRNKGNFPGRFSGRQFSNSRSEMNVSTLELGDSALYLCASSPGDLETQYFGPGTRLLVL.

The rearrangement joins TRBV7-2 to TRBJ2-1; 8 nucleotides align to TRBD1. This CDR3 contains 17 residues. V dropped 1 base and J dropped 6; count of bases not matched to a gene: 11. Germline V CDR1 and CDR2: SGHTA, FQGNSA. CDR3 sequence (DNA): TGTGCCAGCAGCTTAGGGACAGGGTCGCTTAGGGGCAATGAGCAGTTCTTC. Translating gives CASSLGTGSLRGNEQFF.

This rearrangement joins TRBV20-1 to TRBJ2-1; TRBD2 agrees at 7 bases. Germline CDR1 DFQATT, CDR2 SNEGSKA (reference sequence). The V gene end was trimmed by 6 bases and the J gene end by 3 bases; junction bases not matched to a gene: 8. This CDR3 is 14 amino acids long. The CDR3 sequence is CSAPVRGDYNEQFF. In DNA, the CDR3 is TGCAGTGCCCCAGTCCGGGGGGACTACAATGAGCAGTTCTTC.

This clonotype was seen a handful of times. This chain connects TRBV7-9 to TRBJ1-5, with D maybe TRBD1 (5 bases). The CDR3 runs 13 residues. Germline V gene lookup returns CDR1 SEHNR and CDR2 FQNEAQ (reference sequence). Trimming stripped 5 bases from V and 5 bases from J, with 10 bases between. The CDR3 loop is CASSDAGYQPQHF. The DNA for the CDR3 is TGTGCCAGCAGCGACGCAGGGTATCAGCCCCAGCATTTT.

The J gene is TRBJ2-1, the V gene TRBV6-1; 8 nucleotides match TRBD2. This CDR3 is built from 14 residues. The ends lost 8 bases at V and 8 bases at J; junction bases unmatched: 11. Germline V CDR1 and CDR2: MNHNS, SASEGT. The chain's CDR3 is CASSRRSGRDEQFF. The CDR3 DNA follows: TGTGCCAGCTCCCGGAGAAGCGGGAGAGATGAGCAGTTCTTC.

The chain links TRBV4-3 to TRBJ2-2; TRBD2 agrees at 8 bases. With V trimmed by 2 bases and J by 6 bases, 14 bases remained unmatched. Germline CDR1 LGHNA, CDR2 YSLEER. The CDR3 covers 18 residues. CDR3 loop: CASSQHAGAGLVAGELFF. The CDR3 DNA reads TGCGCCAGCAGCCAACACGCGGGAGCGGGACTAGTAGCCGGGGAGCTGTTTTTT.

This clonotype was observed a few times. The chain uses TRBV2 and TRBJ1-4, with TRBD1 matching 7 bases. Trimming took 8 bases from V and 1 from J; bases not matched to a gene: 1. Germline values: CDR1 SNHLY, CDR2 FYNNEI. The CDR3 totals 13 residues. The DNA of the CDR3 is TGTGCCAGCCAGGGGGGAACTAATGAAAAACTGTTTTTT. It encodes CASQGGTNEKLFF.

The chain employs TRBV3-1 and TRBJ1-3; the D gene is possibly TRBD1 (6 bases). CDR3 size: 15 residues. The V gene's germline CDR1 is LGHDT and CDR2 YNNKEL (reference sequence). V dropped 1 base and J dropped 9 bases, with 16 bases sitting between them. CDR3 DNA: TGTGCCAGCAGCCAAGCGATCACGGGGGCCGGCACCATATATTTT. It yields the protein CASSQAITGAGTIYF.

The sample holds many counts of this clonotype. The rearrangement joins TRBV7-8 to TRBJ1-1; D gene unclear. The V gene lost 5 bases and the J gene lost 1 base, with 11 bases spanning the gap. There are 14 residues in the CDR3. CDR1 and CDR2 (germline): SGHVS, FQNEAQ. The chain's CDR3 is CASSALGSNTEAFF. The CDR3 nucleotides read TGTGCCAGCAGCGCCCTCGGGTCGAACACTGAAGCTTTCTTT. Drawing the rest from reference TRBV7-8 and TRBJ1-1, the complete variable domain is GAGVSQSPRYKVAKRGQDVALRCDPISGHVSLFWYQQALGQGPEFLTYFQNEAQLDKSGLPSDRFFAERPEGSVSTLKIQRTQQEDSAVYLCASSALGSNTEAFFGQGTRLTVV.